A selection of T cell receptor beta chains follows, all from one sample in a study of CD8+ T cells in alopecia areata. Measured with immunoSEQ multiplex PCR; TCRdb has only the in-frame clones, and not every one. This table has roughly 200,000 clones, roughly 63% appearing once. Sequences were derived from CD4+ T cells sorted from blood, sampled at week 0. The origin of the receptors is a human donor with alopecia areata. Each CDR3 is given with its conserved first and last residue. The D gene is left open where the match is weak. Size values are once, few and many counts, or a class for expanded clones, and some rows have none.

clone size,D gene,V gene,J gene,CDR3 protein,CDR3 DNA
-,-,TRBV30,TRBJ1-2,CAWSSGTNYGYTF,TGTGCCTGGAGTTCCGGGACAAACTATGGCTACACCTTC
few,-,TRBV4-3,TRBJ2-3,CASSQVGPQTDTQYF,TGCGCCAGCAGCCAAGTGGGGCCGCAAACGGATACGCAGTATTTT
-,-,TRBV4-2,TRBJ2-7,CASSQDEGVDYEQYF,TGTGCCAGCAGCCAAGATGAAGGGGTCGATTACGAGCAGTACTTC
-,TRBD2,TRBV5-6,TRBJ2-7,CASSKLAGGTYEQYF,TGTGCCAGCAGCAAACTAGCGGGGGGTACCTACGAGCAGTACTTC
-,-,TRBV14,TRBJ1-5,CASSQAGNQPQHF,TGTGCCAGCAGCCAAGCAGGCAATCAGCCCCAGCATTTT
-,-,TRBV27,TRBJ2-7,CASSFGAANSYEQYF,TGTGCCAGCAGTTTCGGGGCAGCCAACTCCTACGAGCAGTACTTC
few,-,TRBV5-1,TRBJ1-2,CASSLSGDYGYTF,TGCGCCAGCAGCTTGAGCGGTGACTATGGCTACACCTTC
-,-,TRBV5-6,TRBJ2-7,CASSVRSYEQYF,TGTGCCAGCAGTGTCAGGTCTTACGAGCAGTACTTC
-,TRBD2,TRBV2,TRBJ2-1,CASSHTGTSGSNEQFF,TGTGCCAGCAGTCATACCGGGACTAGCGGGAGCAATGAGCAGTTCTTC
few,-,TRBV11-1,TRBJ2-2,CASSFEAGSGELFF,TGTGCCAGCAGCTTTGAGGCAGGGTCTGGGGAGCTGTTTTTT
-,TRBD2,TRBV6-4,TRBJ2-3,CASSDSAGGSTDTQYF,TGTGCCAGCAGTGACTCGGCGGGGGGTTCCACAGATACGCAGTATTTT
-,-,TRBV29-1,TRBJ1-2,CSVSRGADYGYTF,TGCAGCGTCTCCCGGGGGGCTGACTATGGCTACACCTTC
-,-,TRBV6-1,TRBJ1-5,CASSVTYSNQPQHF,TGTGCCAGCAGTGTCACATATAGCAATCAGCCCCAGCATTTT
-,TRBD1,TRBV29-1,TRBJ1-2,CSVPGQGVYGYTF,TGCAGCGTGCCCGGACAGGGCGTCTATGGCTACACCTTC
-,TRBD2,TRBV6-1,TRBJ2-7,CASSEVASGGPYEQYF,TGTGCCAGCAGTGAAGTGGCTAGCGGGGGACCCTACGAGCAGTACTTC
-,-,TRBV14,TRBJ2-2,CASSKQGFTGELFF,TGTGCCAGCAGCAAGCAGGGATTCACCGGGGAGCTGTTTTTT
few,TRBD1,TRBV9,TRBJ2-2,CASRAGTGITGELFF,TGTGCCAGCAGAGCCGGGACAGGGATCACCGGGGAGCTGTTTTTT
few,TRBD2,TRBV7-7,TRBJ2-3,CASSLERAGGTQYF,TGTGCCAGCAGCTTAGAGAGAGCGGGGGGTACGCAGTATTTT
once,TRBD1,TRBV5-6,TRBJ2-7,CASSPTGVSGYEQYF,TGTGCCAGCAGCCCGACAGGGGTGAGTGGCTACGAGCAGTACTTC
few,TRBD2,TRBV30,TRBJ2-3,CAWSVRGLAASDTQYF,TGTGCCTGGAGTGTACGAGGACTAGCGGCGTCGGATACGCAGTATTTT
-,TRBD1,TRBV7-3,TRBJ1-1,CASSPSGTVEAFF,TGTGCCAGCAGCCCATCAGGGACAGTTGAAGCTTTCTTT
-,TRBD1,TRBV29-1,TRBJ1-2,CSVETGTYGYTF,TGCAGCGTCGAGACAGGGACCTATGGCTACACCTTC
once,-,TRBV29-1,TRBJ2-4,CSVGGLAKNIQYF,TGCAGCGTGGGAGGCCTGGCCAAAAACATTCAGTACTTC
-,-,TRBV29-1,TRBJ2-1,CSALGRGEYNEQFF,TGCAGCGCCCTTGGGCGGGGAGAATACAATGAGCAGTTCTTC
once,TRBD1,TRBV18,TRBJ2-5,CASSSSTGEETQYF,TGTGCCAGCTCATCGTCGACAGGGGAAGAGACCCAGTACTTC
few,-,TRBV29-1,TRBJ2-7,CSASSSYEQYF,TGCAGCGCGAGTAGCTCCTACGAGCAGTACTTC
many,-,TRBV29-1,TRBJ1-1,CSVVTGATEAFF,TGCAGCGTTGTAACAGGCGCCACTGAAGCTTTCTTT
-,-,TRBV29-1,TRBJ1-1,CSVSRGSTEAFF,TGCAGCGTGTCTCGGGGTAGCACTGAAGCTTTCTTT
once,-,TRBV30,TRBJ1-3,CAWSVSRNTIYF,TGTGCCTGGAGTGTATCGAGAAACACCATATATTTT
-,TRBD1,TRBV19,TRBJ1-1,CASRPTGANTEAFF,TGTGCCAGCCGACCAACAGGGGCAAACACTGAAGCTTTCTTT
-,TRBD2,TRBV5-1,TRBJ2-7,CASSLGPREDEQYF,TGCGCCAGCAGCTTGGGGCCCCGGGAGGACGAGCAGTACTTC
once,TRBD1,TRBV29-1,TRBJ2-7,CSVTLPGTARNYYEQYF,TGCAGCGTTACTCTACCCGGGACAGCCCGGAACTATTACGAGCAGTACTTC
-,-,TRBV4-3,TRBJ1-2,CASSQVGTGYGYTF,TGCGCCAGCAGCCAAGTCGGGACGGGCTATGGCTACACCTTC
few,-,TRBV29-1,TRBJ2-6,CSVEVGANVLTF,TGCAGCGTTGAGGTTGGGGCCAACGTCCTGACTTTC
-,-,TRBV29-1,TRBJ2-3,CSVDTSTDTQYF,TGCAGCGTTGATACAAGCACAGATACGCAGTATTTT
once,TRBD2,TRBV29-1,TRBJ2-7,CSVEDFGRGTSYEQYF,TGCAGCGTTGAGGATTTTGGGAGGGGCACCTCCTACGAGCAGTACTTC
few,-,TRBV14,TRBJ2-7,CASSQVSTYEQYF,TGTGCCAGCAGCCAAGTATCTACCTACGAGCAGTACTTC
-,TRBD2,TRBV29-1,TRBJ2-1,CSVVGPLAGYNEQFF,TGCAGCGTTGTAGGCCCCCTAGCGGGATACAATGAGCAGTTCTTC
-,TRBD1,TRBV4-1,TRBJ1-5,CASSLLGGGADQPQHF,TGCGCCAGCAGCCTGCTGGGAGGGGGCGCGGATCAGCCCCAGCATTTT
-,TRBD2,TRBV4-3,TRBJ2-7,CASSQGLAGGDEQYF,TGCGCCAGCAGCCAGGGACTAGCGGGGGGTGACGAGCAGTACTTC
few,-,TRBV7-2,TRBJ2-5,CASSLANGGRETQYF,TGTGCCAGCAGCTTAGCGAATGGCGGACGTGAGACCCAGTACTTC
-,-,TRBV7-2,TRBJ1-2,CASSLVTDLFNGYTF,TGTGCCAGCAGCTTGGTGACAGACTTGTTTAATGGCTACACCTTC
few,TRBD2,TRBV29-1,TRBJ2-2,CSVAETSGGTGELFF,TGCAGCGTGGCGGAGACTAGCGGGGGGACCGGGGAGCTGTTTTTT
few,-,TRBV29-1,TRBJ2-7,CSVRTTQTYEQYF,TGCAGCGTCCGGACAACGCAGACCTACGAGCAGTACTTC
-,TRBD1,TRBV29-1,TRBJ2-3,CSVAGTGYRATDTQYF,TGCAGCGTTGCCGGGACAGGTTATAGAGCCACAGATACGCAGTATTTT
-,TRBD1,TRBV5-1,TRBJ2-3,CASSLVGTGGSDTQYF,TGCGCCAGCAGCTTGGTGGGGACAGGGGGCAGCGATACGCAGTATTTT
-,TRBD1,TRBV2,TRBJ2-4,CASVGQGTNIQYF,TGTGCCAGCGTGGGACAGGGAACAAACATTCAGTACTTC
-,TRBD2,TRBV7-9,TRBJ2-1,CASSLTTSGGKNEQFF,TGTGCCAGCAGCTTGACGACTAGCGGGGGGAAGAATGAGCAGTTCTTC
-,TRBD1,TRBV12-5,TRBJ2-4,CASGSGQAAKNIQYF,TGTGCTAGTGGCTCGGGACAGGCAGCCAAAAACATTCAGTACTTC
-,-,TRBV10-3,TRBJ1-2,CAISETGNGYTF,TGTGCCATCAGTGAGACAGGGAATGGCTACACCTTC
-,-,TRBV27,TRBJ2-5,CASSFRNRDGQYF,TGTGCCAGCAGTTTTCGGAATAGGGACGGGCAGTACTTC
-,-,TRBV30,TRBJ1-1,CAWSVLERVGEAFF,TGTGCCTGGAGTGTACTTGAGCGTGTTGGTGAAGCTTTCTTT
many,-,TRBV30,TRBJ1-5,CAWSVQGNQPQHF,TGTGCCTGGAGTGTACAGGGAAATCAGCCCCAGCATTTT
-,-,TRBV10-3,TRBJ2-3,CAISESDTQYF,TGTGCCATCAGTGAGTCGGATACGCAGTATTTT